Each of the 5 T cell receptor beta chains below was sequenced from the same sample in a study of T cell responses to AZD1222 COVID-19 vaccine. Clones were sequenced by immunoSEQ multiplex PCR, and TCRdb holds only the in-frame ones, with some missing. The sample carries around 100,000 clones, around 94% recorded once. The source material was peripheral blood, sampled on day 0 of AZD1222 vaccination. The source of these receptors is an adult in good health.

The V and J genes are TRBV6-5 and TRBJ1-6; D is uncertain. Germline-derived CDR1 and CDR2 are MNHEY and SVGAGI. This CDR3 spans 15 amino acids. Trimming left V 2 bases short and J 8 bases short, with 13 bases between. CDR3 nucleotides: TGTGCCAGCAGTTACCAGGCTCCCCGCGATTCACCCCTCCACTTT. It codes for CASSYQAPRDSPLHF.

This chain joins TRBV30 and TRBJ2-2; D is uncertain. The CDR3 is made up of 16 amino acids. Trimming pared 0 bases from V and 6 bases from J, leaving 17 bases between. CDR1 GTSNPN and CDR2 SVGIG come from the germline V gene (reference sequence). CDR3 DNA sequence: TGTGCCTGGAGTGTTTTTGAACCCTCGATCCCCGGGGAGCTGTTTTTT. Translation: CAWSVFEPSIPGELFF.

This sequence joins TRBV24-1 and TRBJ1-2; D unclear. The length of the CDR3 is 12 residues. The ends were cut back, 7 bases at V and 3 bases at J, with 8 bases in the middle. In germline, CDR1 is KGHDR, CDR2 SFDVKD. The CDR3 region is CATRAGDYGYTF. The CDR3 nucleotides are TGTGCCACCAGAGCGGGCGACTATGGCTACACCTTC.

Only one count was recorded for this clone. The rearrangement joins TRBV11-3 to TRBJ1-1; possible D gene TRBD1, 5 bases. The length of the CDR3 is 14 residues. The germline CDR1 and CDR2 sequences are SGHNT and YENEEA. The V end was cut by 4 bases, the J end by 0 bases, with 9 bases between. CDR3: CASSYGGVNTEAFF. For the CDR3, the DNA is TGTGCCAGCAGCTACGGGGGGGTGAACACTGAAGCTTTCTTT.

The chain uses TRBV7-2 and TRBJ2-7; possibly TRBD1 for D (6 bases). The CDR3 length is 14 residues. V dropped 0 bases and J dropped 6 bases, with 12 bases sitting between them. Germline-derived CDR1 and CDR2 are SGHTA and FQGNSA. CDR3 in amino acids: CASSLAGARGEQYF. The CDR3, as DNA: TGTGCCAGCAGCTTAGCGGGGGCGAGGGGCGAGCAGTACTTC.